This T cell receptor (beta chain) derives from a study of T cell responses to AZD1222 COVID-19 vaccine. The table came from immunoSEQ multiplex PCR; TCRdb's copy has only in-frame clones and leaves some out. The data contain 90,000 to 150,000 clones, 88% of them singletons. This clone came up once. Its specificity is unknown. The CDR3 runs 15 residues. Germline assignment: CDR1 MDHEN and CDR2 SYDVKM. The trim removed 5 bases at V and 0 bases at J, leaving 4 bases unmatched. General study findings and limits: The study identified only five to seven AZD1222 recipients as seropositive at baseline.

The sample was peripheral blood, taken on day 0 of AZD1222 vaccination. The source is an adult in good health. This chain connects TRBV28 to TRBJ2-5; 9 bases line up with TRBD1. The CDR3 region is CASSDRDRDQETQYF. The CDR3 DNA is TGTGCCAGCAGTGACCGGGACAGGGACCAAGAGACCCAGTACTTC.